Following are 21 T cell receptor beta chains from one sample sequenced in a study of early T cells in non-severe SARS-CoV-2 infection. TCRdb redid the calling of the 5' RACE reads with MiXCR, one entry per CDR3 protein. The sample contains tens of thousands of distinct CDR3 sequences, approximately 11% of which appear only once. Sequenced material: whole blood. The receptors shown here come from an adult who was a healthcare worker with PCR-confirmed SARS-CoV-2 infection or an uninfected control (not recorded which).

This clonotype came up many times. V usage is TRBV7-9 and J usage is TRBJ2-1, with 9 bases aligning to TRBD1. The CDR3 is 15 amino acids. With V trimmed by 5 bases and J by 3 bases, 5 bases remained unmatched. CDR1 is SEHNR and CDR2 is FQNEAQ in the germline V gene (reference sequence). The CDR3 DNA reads TGTGCCAGCAGCCCCCCGGGACAGGGCTACAATGAGCAGTTCTTC. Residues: CASSPPGQGYNEQFF.

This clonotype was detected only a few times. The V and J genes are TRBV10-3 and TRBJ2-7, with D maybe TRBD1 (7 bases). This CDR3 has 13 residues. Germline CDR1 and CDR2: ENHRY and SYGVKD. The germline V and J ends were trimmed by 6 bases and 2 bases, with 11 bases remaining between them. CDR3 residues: CAIRGGQTYEQYF. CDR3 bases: TGTGCCATCAGGGGGGGACAGACCTACGAGCAGTACTTC.

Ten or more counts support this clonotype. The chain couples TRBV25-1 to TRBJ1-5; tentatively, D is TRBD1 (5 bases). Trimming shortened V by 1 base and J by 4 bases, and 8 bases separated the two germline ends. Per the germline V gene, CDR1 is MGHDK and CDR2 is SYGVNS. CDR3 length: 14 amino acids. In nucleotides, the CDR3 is TGTGCCAGCAGTGAATTTGGGGGGAATCAGCCCCAGCATTTT. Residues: CASSEFGGNQPQHF.

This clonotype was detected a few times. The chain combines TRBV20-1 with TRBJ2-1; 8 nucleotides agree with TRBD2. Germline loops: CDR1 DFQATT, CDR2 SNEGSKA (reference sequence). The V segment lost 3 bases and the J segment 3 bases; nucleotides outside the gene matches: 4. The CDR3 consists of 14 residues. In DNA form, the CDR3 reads TGCAGTGCTAGTAGCGGGGTCTACTACAATGAGCAGTTCTTC. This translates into CSASSGVYYNEQFF.

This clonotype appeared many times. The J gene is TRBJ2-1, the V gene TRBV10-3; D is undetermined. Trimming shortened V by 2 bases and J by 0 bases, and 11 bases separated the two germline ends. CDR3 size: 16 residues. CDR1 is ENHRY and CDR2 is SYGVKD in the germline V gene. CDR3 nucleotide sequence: TGTGCCATCAGTGAGAGGGTTAAAAGCTCCTACAATGAGCAGTTCTTC. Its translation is CAISERVKSSYNEQFF.

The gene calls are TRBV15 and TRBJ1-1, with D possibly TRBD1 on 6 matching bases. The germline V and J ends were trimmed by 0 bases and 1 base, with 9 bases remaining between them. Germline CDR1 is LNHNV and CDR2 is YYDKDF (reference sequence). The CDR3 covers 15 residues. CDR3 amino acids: CATSRELTGNTEAFF. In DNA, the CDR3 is TGTGCCACCAGCAGAGAATTGACAGGGAACACTGAAGCTTTCTTT.

CDR3 bases: TGTGCCAGCAGTGACTCGACTAGCGGAGACTCTGGGGCCAACGTCCTGACTTTC. Translating gives CASSDSTSGDSGANVLTF. The J gene is TRBJ2-6, the V gene TRBV6-4; 9 bases are a match to TRBD2. From germline, CDR1 is MRHNA and CDR2 SNTAGT. This CDR3 contains 18 residues. The J segment lost 0 bases and the V segment lost 0 bases, leaving 3 bases of the junction unmatched.

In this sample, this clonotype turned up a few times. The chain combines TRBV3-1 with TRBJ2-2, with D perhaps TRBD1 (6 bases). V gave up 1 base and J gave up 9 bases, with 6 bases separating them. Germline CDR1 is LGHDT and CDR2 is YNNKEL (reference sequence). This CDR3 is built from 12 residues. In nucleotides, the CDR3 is TGTGCCAGCAGCCAAGGGGGGCGGGAGCTGTTTTTT. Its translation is CASSQGGRELFF.

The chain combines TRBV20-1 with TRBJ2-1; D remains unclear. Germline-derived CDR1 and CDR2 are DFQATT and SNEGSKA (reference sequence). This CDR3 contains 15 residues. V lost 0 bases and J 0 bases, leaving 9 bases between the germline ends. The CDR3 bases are TGCAGTGCTAGAGATGTGTCGGTCTCCTACAATGAGCAGTTCTTC. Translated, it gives CSARDVSVSYNEQFF.

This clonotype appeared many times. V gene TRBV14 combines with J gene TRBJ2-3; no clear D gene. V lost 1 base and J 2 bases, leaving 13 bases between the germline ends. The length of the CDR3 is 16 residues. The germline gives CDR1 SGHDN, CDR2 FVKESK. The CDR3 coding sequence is TGTGCCAGCAGCCAAGTTCCAGCCGGTATCACAGATACGCAGTATTTT. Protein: CASSQVPAGITDTQYF.

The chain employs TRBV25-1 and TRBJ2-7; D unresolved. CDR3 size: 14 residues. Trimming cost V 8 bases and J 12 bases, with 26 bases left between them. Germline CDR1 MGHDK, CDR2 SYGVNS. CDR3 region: CASSQTGLRLGRYF. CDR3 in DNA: TGTGCCAGCTCACAGACCGGTCTTCGCCTCGGACGGTACTTC.

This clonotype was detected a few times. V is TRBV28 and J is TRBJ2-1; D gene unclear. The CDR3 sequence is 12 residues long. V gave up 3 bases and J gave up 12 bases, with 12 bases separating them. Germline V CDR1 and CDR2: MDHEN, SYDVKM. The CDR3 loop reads CASSLTKGWQFF. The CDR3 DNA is TGTGCCAGCAGTTTGACCAAGGGATGGCAGTTCTTC.

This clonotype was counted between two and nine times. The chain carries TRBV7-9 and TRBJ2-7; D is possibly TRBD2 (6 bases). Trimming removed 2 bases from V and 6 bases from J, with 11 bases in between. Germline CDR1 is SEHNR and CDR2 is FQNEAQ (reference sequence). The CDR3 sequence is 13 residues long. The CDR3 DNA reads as TGTGCCAGCAGCTTAAGGGGCGGGGTCGAGCAGTACTTC. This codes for CASSLRGGVEQYF.

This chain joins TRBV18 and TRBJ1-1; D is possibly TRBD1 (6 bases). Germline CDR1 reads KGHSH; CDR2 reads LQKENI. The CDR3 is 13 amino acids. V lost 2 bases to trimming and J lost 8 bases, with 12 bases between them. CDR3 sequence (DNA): TGTGCCAGCTCACCAGGGGGCTTCGGAGAAGCTTTCTTT. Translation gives CASSPGGFGEAFF. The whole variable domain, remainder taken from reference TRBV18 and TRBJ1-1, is NAGVMQNPRHLVRRRGQEARLRCSPMKGHSHVYWYRQLPEEGLKFMVYLQKENIIDESGMPKERFSAEFPKEGPSILRIQQVVRGDSAAYFCASSPGGFGEAFFGQGTRLTVV.

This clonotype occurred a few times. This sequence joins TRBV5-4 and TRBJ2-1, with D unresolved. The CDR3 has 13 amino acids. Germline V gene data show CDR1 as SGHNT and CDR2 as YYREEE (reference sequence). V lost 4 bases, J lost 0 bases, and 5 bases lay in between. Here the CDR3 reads CASSVNSYNEQFF. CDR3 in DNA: TGTGCCAGCAGCGTCAACTCCTACAATGAGCAGTTCTTC.

DNA for the CDR3: TGTGCCGGACGACAGGGTCTCACCGGGGAGCTGTTTTTT. Its protein product is CAGRQGLTGELFF. The rearrangement links TRBV27 to TRBJ2-2; 7 nucleotides align to TRBD1. Germline V CDR1 and CDR2: MNHEY, SMNVEV (reference sequence). The CDR3 extends over 13 amino acids. V trimming: 11 bases; J trimming: 4 bases; junction bases outside the gene matches: 7.

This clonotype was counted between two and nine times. The CDR3 DNA sequence: TGTGCCAGCAGCTTAGTGGGCGGGGACCACACCGGGGAGCTGTTTTTT. Residues: CASSLVGGDHTGELFF. V and J are TRBV11-2 and TRBJ2-2, with D tentatively TRBD2 (6 bases). The V end lost 1 base, the J end lost 3 bases, and 12 bases lay between the germline ends. The length of the CDR3 is 16 residues. CDR1 and CDR2 (germline): SGHAT, FQNNGV.

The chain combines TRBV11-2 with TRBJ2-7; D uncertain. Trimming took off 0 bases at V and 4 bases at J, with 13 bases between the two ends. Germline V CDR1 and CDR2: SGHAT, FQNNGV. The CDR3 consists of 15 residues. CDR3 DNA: TGTGCCAGCAGCTTAGAAATCGGGTTACGTTACGAGCAGTACTTC. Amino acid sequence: CASSLEIGLRYEQYF.

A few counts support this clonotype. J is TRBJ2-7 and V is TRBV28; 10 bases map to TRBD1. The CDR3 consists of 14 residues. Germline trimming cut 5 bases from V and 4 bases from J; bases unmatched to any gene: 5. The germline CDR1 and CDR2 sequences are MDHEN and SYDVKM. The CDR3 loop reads CASSDRGRTYEQYF. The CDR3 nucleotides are TGTGCCAGCAGTGACAGGGGGCGGACTTACGAGCAGTACTTC.

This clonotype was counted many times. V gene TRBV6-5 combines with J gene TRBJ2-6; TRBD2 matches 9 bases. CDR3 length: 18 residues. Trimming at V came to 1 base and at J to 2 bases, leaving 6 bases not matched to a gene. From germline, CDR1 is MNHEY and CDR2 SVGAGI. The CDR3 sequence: CASSYLASGIPGANVLTF. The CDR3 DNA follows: TGTGCCAGCAGTTACTTGGCTAGCGGGATTCCTGGGGCCAACGTCCTGACTTTC.

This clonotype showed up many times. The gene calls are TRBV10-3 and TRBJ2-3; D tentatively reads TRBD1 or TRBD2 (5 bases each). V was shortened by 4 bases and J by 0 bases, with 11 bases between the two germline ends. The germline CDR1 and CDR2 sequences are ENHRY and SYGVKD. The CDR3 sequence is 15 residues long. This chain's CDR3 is CAISVRGPSTDTQYF. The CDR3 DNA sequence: TGTGCCATCAGTGTTAGGGGACCCAGCACAGATACGCAGTATTTT.